Following are 7 T cell receptor beta chains from one sample sequenced in a study of tissue T cells after allogeneic stem cell transplantation. Sequencing used immunoSEQ multiplex PCR; TCRdb keeps in-frame clones, though not all of them. The sample lists 25,000 to 30,000 clones; roughly 87% were seen once. The sequenced sample was blood, obtained before transplantation. These receptor sequences come from a woman aged 18-55 years who later had graft-versus-host disease after an allogeneic stem cell transplant.

The genes are TRBV19 and TRBJ2-3; TRBD2 matches at 8 bases. CDR1 LNHDA and CDR2 SQIVND come from the germline V gene (reference sequence). V lost 1 base and J lost 2; bases outside the gene matches: 2. This CDR3 comprises 15 residues. The chain's CDR3 is CASSIGGGFTDTQYF. CDR3 coding DNA: TGTGCCAGTAGTATAGGCGGGGGGTTCACAGATACGCAGTATTTT.

The V and J genes are TRBV27 and TRBJ1-6; a possible D gene is TRBD1 (6 bases). This CDR3 is built from 18 residues. Germline CDR1 MNHEY, CDR2 SMNVEV (reference sequence). Deletions cut 4 bases from V and 3 bases from J, with 19 bases between. CDR3: CASSSSSAGGHYNSPLHF. Written as DNA, the CDR3 is TGTGCCAGCAGTTCCTCCTCCGCCGGGGGGCACTATAATTCACCCCTCCACTTT.

J is TRBJ2-7 and V is TRBV28; the D is unclear. The CDR3 loop spans 12 amino acids. Germline V CDR1 and CDR2: MDHEN, SYDVKM. V lost 7 bases to trimming and J lost 1 base, with 8 bases between them. The CDR3 coding sequence is TGTGCCAGCACCCAATATTCCTACGAGCAGTACTTC. Translating gives CASTQYSYEQYF.

The chain has TRBV10-1 and TRBJ1-1; D not certain. The V end lost 6 bases, the J end lost 2 bases, and 10 bases lay between the germline ends. The CDR3 consists of 13 residues. The germline gives CDR1 WNHNN, CDR2 SYGVQD (reference sequence). The CDR3 protein is CASRQTANTEAFF. Written as DNA, the CDR3 is TGCGCCAGCAGACAGACCGCTAACACTGAAGCTTTCTTT.

The chain couples TRBV27 to TRBJ2-7, with TRBD2 matching 7 bases. Germline V lookup: CDR1 MNHEY, CDR2 SMNVEV (reference sequence). V was pared by 5 bases and J by 2 bases, with 6 bases of the junction left unmatched. The CDR3 consists of 14 residues. CDR3 bases: TGTGCCAGCAGTCCAGAGCGGGGACCCTACGAGCAGTACTTC. It translates to CASSPERGPYEQYF.

This chain uses TRBV4-1 with TRBJ1-1, with TRBD1 as a possible D gene (5 bases). With 4 bases removed from V and 1 base from J, the gap between germline ends came to 13 bases. The CDR3 runs to 15 residues. CDR1 and CDR2 (germline): MGHRA, YSYEKL. The CDR3 loop reads CASSLVRDSNTEAFF. As DNA, the CDR3 is TGCGCCAGCAGCCTAGTAAGGGACTCGAACACTGAAGCTTTCTTT.

This clone was counted a few times. The chain recombines TRBV2 with TRBJ2-7; TRBD2 aligns across 7 bases. The CDR3 has 13 amino acids. Germline CDR1 SNHLY, CDR2 FYNNEI. The V gene end was trimmed by 3 bases and the J gene end by 4 bases; junction bases not matched to a gene: 3. CDR3 sequence reads: CASSEGGAYEQYF. CDR3 nucleotide sequence: TGTGCCAGCAGTGAGGGAGGGGCGTACGAGCAGTACTTC.